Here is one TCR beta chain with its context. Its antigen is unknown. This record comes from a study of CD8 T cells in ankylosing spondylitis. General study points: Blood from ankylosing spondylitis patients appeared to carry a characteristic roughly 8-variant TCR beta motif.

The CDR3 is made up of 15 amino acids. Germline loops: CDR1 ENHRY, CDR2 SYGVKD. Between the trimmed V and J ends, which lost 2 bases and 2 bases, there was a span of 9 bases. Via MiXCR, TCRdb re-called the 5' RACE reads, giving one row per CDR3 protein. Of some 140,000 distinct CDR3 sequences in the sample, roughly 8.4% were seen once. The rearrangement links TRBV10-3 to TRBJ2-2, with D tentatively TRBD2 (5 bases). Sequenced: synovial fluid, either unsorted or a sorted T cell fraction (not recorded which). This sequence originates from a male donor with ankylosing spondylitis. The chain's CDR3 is CAISEGEGNTGELFF. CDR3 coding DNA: TGTGCCATCAGTGAGGGTGAGGGAAACACCGGGGAGCTGTTTTTT.